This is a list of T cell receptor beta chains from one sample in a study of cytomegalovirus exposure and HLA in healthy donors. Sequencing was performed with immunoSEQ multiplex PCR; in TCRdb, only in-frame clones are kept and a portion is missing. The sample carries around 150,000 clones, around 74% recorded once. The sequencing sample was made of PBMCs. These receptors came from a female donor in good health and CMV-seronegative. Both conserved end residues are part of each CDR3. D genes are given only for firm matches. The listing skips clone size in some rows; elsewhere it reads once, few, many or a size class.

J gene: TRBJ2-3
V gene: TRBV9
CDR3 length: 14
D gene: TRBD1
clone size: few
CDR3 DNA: TGTGCCAGCAGCGATTGGACAGGGACAGATACGCAGTATTTT
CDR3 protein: CASSDWTGTDTQYF

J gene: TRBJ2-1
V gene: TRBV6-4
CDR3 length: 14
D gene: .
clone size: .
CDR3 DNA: TGTGCCAGCAGTGACGGCGGGCCCTACAATGAGCAGTTCTTC
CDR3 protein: CASSDGGPYNEQFF

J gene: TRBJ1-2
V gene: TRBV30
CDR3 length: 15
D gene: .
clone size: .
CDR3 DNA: TGTGCCTGGAGTTCACGCGACAGGCATCCCTATGGCTACACCTTC
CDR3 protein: CAWSSRDRHPYGYTF

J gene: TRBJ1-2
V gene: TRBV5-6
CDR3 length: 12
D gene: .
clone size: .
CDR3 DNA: TGTGCCAGCAGCAGGGACATCGGCGGCTACACCTTC
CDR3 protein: CASSRDIGGYTF

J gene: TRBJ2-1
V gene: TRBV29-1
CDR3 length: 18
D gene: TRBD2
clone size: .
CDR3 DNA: TGCAGCGTTGATTCGTGGCGGGAGAAGATGACGACCCGGGGTGAGCAGTTCTTC
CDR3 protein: CSVDSWREKMTTRGEQFF

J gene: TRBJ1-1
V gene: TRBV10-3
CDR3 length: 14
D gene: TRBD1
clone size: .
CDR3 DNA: TGTGCCATCAGTGATGGGACAGCGAACACTGAAGCTTTCTTT
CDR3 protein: CAISDGTANTEAFF

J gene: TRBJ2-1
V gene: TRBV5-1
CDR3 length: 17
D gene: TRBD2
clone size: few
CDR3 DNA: TGCGCCAGCAGCTTAAACCTTCTAGCGGGAGTGACAAATGAGCAGTTCTTC
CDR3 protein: CASSLNLLAGVTNEQFF

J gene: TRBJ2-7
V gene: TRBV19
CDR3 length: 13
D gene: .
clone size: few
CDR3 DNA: TGTGCCAGTAGGGCAGGACAACTCTACGAGCAGTACTTC
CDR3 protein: CASRAGQLYEQYF

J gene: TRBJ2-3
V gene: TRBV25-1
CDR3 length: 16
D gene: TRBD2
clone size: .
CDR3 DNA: TGTGCCAGCAGTGAGGGGACTAGCGGTTACACAGATACGCAGTATTTT
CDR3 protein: CASSEGTSGYTDTQYF

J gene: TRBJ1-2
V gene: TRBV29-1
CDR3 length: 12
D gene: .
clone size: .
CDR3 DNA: TGCAGCTCCGAGGTACAGGGCTATGGCTACACCTTC
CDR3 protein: CSSEVQGYGYTF